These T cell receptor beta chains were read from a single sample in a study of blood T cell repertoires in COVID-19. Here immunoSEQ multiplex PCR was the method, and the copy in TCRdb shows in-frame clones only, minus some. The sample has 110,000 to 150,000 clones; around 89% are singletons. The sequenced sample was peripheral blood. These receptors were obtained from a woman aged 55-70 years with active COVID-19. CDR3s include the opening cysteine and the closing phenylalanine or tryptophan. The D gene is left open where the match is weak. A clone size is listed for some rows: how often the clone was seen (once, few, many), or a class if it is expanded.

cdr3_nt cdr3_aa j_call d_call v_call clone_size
TGTGCCAGCAGCCCAGCCGGGACTAGGGGGTTCGAGCAGTTCTTC CASSPAGTRGFEQFF TRBJ2-1 TRBD2 TRBV5-4 NA
TGTGCCAGCAGTTTCAGGGAAAACACTGAAGCTTTCTTT CASSFRENTEAFF TRBJ1-1 NA TRBV6-5 NA
TGTGCCTGTGGGGGACAGGGGGCTGGCGAGCAGTACTTC CACGGQGAGEQYF TRBJ2-7 TRBD1 TRBV12-3/TRBV12-4 NA
TGCAGCGTCCGGGACAGGGAGGCGAACACTGAAGCTTTCTTT CSVRDREANTEAFF TRBJ1-1 TRBD1 TRBV29-1 NA
TGTGCCAGCAGTTTCGGGGTGCAGCCCCAGCATTTT CASSFGVQPQHF TRBJ1-5 NA TRBV28 NA
TGTGCCACCAGCGACAGGGTAGAGAACATTCAGTACTTC CATSDRVENIQYF TRBJ2-4 TRBD1 TRBV24-1 NA
TGTGCCAGCAGCCGTGGGGACAGGGGAAACATTCAGTACTTC CASSRGDRGNIQYF TRBJ2-4 TRBD1 TRBV4-2 NA
TGTGCCAGTAGTCTCAGACTAGCGGGAGCAGCAGATACGCAGTATTTT CASSLRLAGAADTQYF TRBJ2-3 TRBD2 TRBV19 NA
TGTGCCAGCGTCCGACAGTATTACAATGAGCAGTTCTTC CASVRQYYNEQFF TRBJ2-1 NA TRBV6-5 NA
TGTGCCAGCAGTTTAACGGGAGGGATCAACATTCAGTACTTC CASSLTGGINIQYF TRBJ2-4 TRBD2 TRBV28 NA
TGTGCCAGCAGCTCTCGGACAAGCACAGATACGCAGTATTTT CASSSRTSTDTQYF TRBJ2-3 NA TRBV7-9 few
TGTGCCATCGCCGGCCCTACCGGGTGGGACGAGCAGTACTTC CAIAGPTGWDEQYF TRBJ2-7 NA TRBV10-3 NA
TGCGCCAGCAGCCATGGAACAGGGGGCTACTCTGGAAACACCATATATTTT CASSHGTGGYSGNTIYF TRBJ1-3 TRBD1 TRBV4-1 NA
TGTGCCAGCTCACCAATAACAGCTAGCACAGATACGCAGTATTTT CASSPITASTDTQYF TRBJ2-3 NA TRBV18 NA
TGTGCCAGCAACTCCCGACAGGGCGGAGGTACGCAGTATTTT CASNSRQGGGTQYF TRBJ2-3 TRBD1 TRBV5-5 NA
TGCGCCAGCGGTGACCCAGCGGGGTACAATGAGCAGTTCTTC CASGDPAGYNEQFF TRBJ2-1 TRBD2 TRBV4-1 once
TGTGCCAGCTCACATTCGGACGGCGGGTCTGGAAACACCATATATTTT CASSHSDGGSGNTIYF TRBJ1-3 NA TRBV18 NA
TGCGCCAGCAGCTTGGCCGGGAGTTCTGTAAATGAGCAGTTCTTC CASSLAGSSVNEQFF TRBJ2-1 NA TRBV5-1 NA